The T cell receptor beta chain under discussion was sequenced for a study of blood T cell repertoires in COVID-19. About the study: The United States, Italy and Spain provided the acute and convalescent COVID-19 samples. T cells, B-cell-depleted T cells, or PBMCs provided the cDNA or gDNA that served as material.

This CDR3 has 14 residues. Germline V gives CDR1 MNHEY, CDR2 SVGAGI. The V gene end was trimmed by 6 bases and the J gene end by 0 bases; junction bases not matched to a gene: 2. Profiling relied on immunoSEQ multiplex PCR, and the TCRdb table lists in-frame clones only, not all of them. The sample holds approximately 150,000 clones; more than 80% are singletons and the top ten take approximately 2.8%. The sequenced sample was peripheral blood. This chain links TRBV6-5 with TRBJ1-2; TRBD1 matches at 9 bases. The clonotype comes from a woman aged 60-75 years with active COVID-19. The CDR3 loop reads CASRGTGPNYGYTF. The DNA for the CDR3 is TGTGCCAGCAGGGGGACAGGGCCTAACTATGGCTACACCTTC.